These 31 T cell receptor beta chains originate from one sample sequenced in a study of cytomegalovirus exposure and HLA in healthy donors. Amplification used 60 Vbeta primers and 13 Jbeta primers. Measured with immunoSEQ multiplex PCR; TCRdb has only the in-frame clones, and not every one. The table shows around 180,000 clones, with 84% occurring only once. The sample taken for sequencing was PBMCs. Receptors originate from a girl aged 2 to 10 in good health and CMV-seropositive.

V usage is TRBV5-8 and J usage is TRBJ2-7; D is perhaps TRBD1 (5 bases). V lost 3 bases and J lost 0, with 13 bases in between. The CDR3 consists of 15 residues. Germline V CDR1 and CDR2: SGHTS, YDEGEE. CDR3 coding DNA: TGTGCCAGCAGCTGGGGCGGCGCCAGCTCCTACGAGCAGTACTTC. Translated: CASSWGGASSYEQYF.

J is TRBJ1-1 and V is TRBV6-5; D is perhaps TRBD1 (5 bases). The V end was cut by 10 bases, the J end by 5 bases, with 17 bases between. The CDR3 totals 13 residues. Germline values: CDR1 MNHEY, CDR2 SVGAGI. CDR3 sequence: CATFFDRGTEAFF. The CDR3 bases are TGTGCCACCTTTTTCGATCGGGGGACTGAAGCTTTCTTT.

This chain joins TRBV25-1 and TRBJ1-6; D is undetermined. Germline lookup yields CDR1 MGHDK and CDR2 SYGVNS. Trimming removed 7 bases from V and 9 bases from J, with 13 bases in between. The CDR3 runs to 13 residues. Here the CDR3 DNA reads TGTGCCAGCAATCTGGCCGGAGGTTCACCCCTCCACTTT. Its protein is CASNLAGGSPLHF.

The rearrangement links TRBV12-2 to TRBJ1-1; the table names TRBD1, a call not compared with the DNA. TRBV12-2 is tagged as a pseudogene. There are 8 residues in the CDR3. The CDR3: CASRGAFF. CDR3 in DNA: TGTGCAAGCCGCGGCGCTTTCTTT.

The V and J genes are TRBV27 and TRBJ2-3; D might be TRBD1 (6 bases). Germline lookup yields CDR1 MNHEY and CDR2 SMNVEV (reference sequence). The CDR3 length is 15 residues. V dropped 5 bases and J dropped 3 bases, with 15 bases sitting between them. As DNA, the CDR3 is TGTGCCAGCAGTCCCCGGGACACTACGACAGATACGCAGTATTTT. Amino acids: CASSPRDTTTDTQYF.

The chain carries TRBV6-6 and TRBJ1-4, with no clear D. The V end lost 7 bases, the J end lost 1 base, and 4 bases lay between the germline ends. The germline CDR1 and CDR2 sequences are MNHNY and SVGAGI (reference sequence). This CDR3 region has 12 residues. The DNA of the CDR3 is TGTGCCAGCACGGGAACTAATGAAAAACTGTTTTTT. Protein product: CASTGTNEKLFF.

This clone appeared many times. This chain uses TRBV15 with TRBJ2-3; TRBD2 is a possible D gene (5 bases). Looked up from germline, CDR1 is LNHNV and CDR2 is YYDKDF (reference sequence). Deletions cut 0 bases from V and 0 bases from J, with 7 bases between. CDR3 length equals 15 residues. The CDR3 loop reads CATSRDGGSTDTQYF. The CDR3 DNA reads TGTGCCACCAGCAGAGATGGCGGGAGCACAGATACGCAGTATTTT.

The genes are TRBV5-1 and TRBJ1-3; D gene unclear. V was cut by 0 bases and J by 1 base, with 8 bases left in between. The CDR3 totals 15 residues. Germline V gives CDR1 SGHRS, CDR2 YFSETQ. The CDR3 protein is CASSLDTASGNTIYF. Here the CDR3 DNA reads TGCGCCAGCAGCTTGGACACAGCTTCTGGAAACACCATATATTTT. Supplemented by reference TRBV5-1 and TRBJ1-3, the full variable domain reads KAGVTQTPRYLIKTRGQQVTLSCSPISGHRSVSWYQQTPGQGLQFLFEYFSETQRNKGNFPGRFSGRQFSNSRSEMNVSTLELGDSALYLCASSLDTASGNTIYFGEGSWLTVV.

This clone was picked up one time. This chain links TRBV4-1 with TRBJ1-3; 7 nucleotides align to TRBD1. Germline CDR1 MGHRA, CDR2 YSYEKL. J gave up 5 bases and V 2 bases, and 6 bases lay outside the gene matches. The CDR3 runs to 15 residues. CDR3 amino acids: CASSQRQGGRNTIYF. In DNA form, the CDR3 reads TGCGCCAGCAGCCAAAGACAGGGTGGGAGAAACACCATATATTTT.

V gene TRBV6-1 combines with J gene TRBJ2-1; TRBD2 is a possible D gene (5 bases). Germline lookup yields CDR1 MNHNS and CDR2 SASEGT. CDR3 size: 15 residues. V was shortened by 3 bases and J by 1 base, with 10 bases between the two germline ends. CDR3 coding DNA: TGTGCCAGCAGTGAGAGGCGGGCATCCTACAATGAGCAGTTCTTC. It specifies CASSERRASYNEQFF.

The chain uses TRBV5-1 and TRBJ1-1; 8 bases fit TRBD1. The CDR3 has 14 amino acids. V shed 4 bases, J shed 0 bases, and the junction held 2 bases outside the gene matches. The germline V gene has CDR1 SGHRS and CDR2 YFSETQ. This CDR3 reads CASSKTGVNTEAFF. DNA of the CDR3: TGCGCCAGCAGCAAGACAGGGGTGAACACTGAAGCTTTCTTT.

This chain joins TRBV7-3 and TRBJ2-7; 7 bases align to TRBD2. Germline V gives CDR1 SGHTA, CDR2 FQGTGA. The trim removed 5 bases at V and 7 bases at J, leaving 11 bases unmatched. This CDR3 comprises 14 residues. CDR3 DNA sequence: TGTGCCAGCAGCCCCGGGGCGGGAGAGGGGGAGCAGTACTTC. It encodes CASSPGAGEGEQYF.

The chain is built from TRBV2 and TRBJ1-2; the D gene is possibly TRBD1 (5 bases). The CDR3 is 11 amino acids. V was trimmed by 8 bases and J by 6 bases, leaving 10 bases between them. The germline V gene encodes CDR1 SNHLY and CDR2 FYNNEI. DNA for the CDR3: TGTGCCAGCGGGGGGGGGAATGGCTACACCTTC. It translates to CASGGGNGYTF.

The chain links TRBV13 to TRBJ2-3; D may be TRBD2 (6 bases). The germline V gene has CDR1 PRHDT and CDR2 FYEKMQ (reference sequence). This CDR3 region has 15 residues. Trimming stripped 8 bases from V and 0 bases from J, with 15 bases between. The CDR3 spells CASDRRGTSTDTQYF. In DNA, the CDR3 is TGTGCCAGCGACCGACGGGGGACTAGCACAGATACGCAGTATTTT.

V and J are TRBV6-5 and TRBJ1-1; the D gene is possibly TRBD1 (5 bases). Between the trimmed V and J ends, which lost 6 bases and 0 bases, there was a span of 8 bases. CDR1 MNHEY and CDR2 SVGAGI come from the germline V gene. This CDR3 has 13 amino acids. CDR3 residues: CASRSGLNTEAFF. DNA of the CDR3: TGTGCCAGCAGGTCAGGGTTGAACACTGAAGCTTTCTTT.

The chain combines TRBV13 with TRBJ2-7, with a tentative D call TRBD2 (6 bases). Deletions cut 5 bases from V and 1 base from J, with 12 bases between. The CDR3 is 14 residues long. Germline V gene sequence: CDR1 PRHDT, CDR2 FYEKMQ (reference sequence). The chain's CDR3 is CASSPDGLSYEQYF. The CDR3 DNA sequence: TGTGCCAGCAGCCCGGACGGACTATCCTACGAGCAGTACTTC. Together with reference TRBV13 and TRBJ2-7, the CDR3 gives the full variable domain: AAGVIQSPRHLIKEKRETATLKCYPIPRHDTVYWYQQGPGQDPQFLISFYEKMQSDKGSIPDRFSAQQFSDYHSELNMSSLELGDSALYFCASSPDGLSYEQYFGPGTRLTVT.

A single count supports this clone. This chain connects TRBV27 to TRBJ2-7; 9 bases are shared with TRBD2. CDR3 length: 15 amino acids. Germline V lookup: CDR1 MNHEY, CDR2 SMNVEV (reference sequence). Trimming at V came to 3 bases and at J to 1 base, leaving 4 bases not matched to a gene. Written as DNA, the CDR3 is TGTGCCAGCAGTTTCGCGGGAGGGGAATCCTACGAGCAGTACTTC. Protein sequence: CASSFAGGESYEQYF.

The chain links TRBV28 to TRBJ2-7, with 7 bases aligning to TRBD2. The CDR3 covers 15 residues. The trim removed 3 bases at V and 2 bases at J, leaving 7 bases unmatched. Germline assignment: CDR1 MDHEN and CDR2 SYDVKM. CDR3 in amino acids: CASSFPTGGPYEQYF. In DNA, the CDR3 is TGTGCCAGCAGTTTTCCTACGGGAGGTCCCTACGAGCAGTACTTC.

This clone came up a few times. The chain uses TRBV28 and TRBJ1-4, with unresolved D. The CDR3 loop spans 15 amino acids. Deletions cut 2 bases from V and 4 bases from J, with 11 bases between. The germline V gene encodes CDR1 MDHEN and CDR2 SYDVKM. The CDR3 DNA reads TGTGCCAGCAGTTTAACATTACCCCTTAATGAAAAACTGTTTTTT. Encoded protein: CASSLTLPLNEKLFF. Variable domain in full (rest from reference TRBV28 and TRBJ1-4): DVKVTQSSRYLVKRTGEKVFLECVQDMDHENMFWYRQDPGLGLRLIYFSYDVKMKEKGDIPEGYSVSREKKERFSLILESASTNQTSMYLCASSLTLPLNEKLFFGSGTQLSVL.

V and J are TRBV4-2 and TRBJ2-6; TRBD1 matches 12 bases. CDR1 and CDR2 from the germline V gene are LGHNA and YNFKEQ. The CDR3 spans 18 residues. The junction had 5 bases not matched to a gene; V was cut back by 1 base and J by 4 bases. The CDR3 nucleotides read TGTGCCAGCAGCCAAGTCCGGGACAGGGGGCCCGGGGCCAACGTCCTGACTTTC. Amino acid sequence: CASSQVRDRGPGANVLTF.

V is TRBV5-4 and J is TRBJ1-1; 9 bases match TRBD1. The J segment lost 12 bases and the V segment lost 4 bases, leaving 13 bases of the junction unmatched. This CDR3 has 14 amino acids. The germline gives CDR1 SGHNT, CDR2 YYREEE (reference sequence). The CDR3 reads CASSTQQGARETFF. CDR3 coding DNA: TGTGCCAGCAGCACACAACAGGGGGCTCGGGAAACTTTCTTT.

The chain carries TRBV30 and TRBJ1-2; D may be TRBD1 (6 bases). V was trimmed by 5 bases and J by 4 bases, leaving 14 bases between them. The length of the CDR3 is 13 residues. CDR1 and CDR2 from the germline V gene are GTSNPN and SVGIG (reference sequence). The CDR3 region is CAWLTGDFYGYTF. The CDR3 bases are TGTGCCTGGTTGACAGGAGACTTCTATGGCTACACCTTC.

The CDR3 loop is CATSRDGSGSNTGELFF. The CDR3 nucleotides read TGTGCCACCAGCAGAGATGGCAGCGGGTCGAACACCGGGGAGCTGTTTTTT. The chain couples TRBV15 to TRBJ2-2; possible D gene TRBD2, 6 bases. Trimming left V 0 bases short and J 0 bases short, with 11 bases between. In germline, CDR1 is LNHNV, CDR2 YYDKDF (reference sequence). CDR3 size: 17 residues.

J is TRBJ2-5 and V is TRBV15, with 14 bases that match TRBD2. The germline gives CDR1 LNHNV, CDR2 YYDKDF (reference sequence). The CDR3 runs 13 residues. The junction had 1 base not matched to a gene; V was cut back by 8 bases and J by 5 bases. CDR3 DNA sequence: TGTGCCACCCGACTAGCGGGAGGGGAGACCCAGTACTTC. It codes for CATRLAGGETQYF.

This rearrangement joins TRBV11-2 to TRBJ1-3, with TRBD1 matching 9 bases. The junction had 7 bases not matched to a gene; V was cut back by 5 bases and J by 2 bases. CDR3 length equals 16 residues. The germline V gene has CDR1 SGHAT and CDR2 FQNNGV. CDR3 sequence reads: CASSAKGTGTGNTIYF. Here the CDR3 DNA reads TGTGCCAGCAGCGCAAAAGGGACAGGGACTGGAAACACCATATATTTT. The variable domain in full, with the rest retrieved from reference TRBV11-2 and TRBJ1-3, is EAGVAQSPRYKIIEKRQSVAFWCNPISGHATLYWYQQILGQGPKLLIQFQNNGVVDDSQLPKDRFSAERLKGVDSTLKIQPAKLEDSAVYLCASSAKGTGTGNTIYFGEGSWLTVV.

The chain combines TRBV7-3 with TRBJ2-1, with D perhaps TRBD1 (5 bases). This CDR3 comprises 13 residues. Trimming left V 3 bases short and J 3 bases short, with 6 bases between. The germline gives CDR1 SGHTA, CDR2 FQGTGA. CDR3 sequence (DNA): TGTGCCAGCAGCTTTGACAGCTACAATGAGCAGTTCTTC. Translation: CASSFDSYNEQFF.

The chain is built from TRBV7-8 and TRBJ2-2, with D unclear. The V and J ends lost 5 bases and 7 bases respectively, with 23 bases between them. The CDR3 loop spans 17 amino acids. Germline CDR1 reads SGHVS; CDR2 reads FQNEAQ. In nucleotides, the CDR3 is TGTGCCAGCAGCCGCAAGTCCGGTCTAAGCCGGTTCGGGGAGCTGTTTTTT. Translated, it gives CASSRKSGLSRFGELFF.

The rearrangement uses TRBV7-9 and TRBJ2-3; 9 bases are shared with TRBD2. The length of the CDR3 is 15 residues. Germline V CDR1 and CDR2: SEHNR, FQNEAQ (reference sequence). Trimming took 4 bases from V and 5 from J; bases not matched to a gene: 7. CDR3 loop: CASSSIAGVGDTQYF. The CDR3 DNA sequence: TGTGCCAGCAGCTCCATAGCGGGAGTGGGAGATACGCAGTATTTT.

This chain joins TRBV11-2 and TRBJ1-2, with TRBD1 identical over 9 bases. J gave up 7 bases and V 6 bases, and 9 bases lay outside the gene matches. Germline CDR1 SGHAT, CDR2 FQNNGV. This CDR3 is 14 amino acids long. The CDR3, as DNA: TGTGCCAGCAGAAATACAGGGGGCGAAGGTGGCTACACCTTC. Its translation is CASRNTGGEGGYTF. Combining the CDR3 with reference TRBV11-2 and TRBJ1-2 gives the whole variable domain EAGVAQSPRYKIIEKRQSVAFWCNPISGHATLYWYQQILGQGPKLLIQFQNNGVVDDSQLPKDRFSAERLKGVDSTLKIQPAKLEDSAVYLCASRNTGGEGGYTFGSGTRLTVV.

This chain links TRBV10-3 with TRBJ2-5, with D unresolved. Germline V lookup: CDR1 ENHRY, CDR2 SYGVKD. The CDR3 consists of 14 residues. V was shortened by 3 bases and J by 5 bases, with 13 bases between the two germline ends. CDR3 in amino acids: CAISDGVKWETQYF. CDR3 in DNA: TGTGCCATCAGTGACGGTGTCAAGTGGGAGACCCAGTACTTC.

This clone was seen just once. CDR3 amino acids: CASSLGLGQGRAYEQYF. CDR3 coding DNA: TGTGCCAGCAGCTTGGGCCTTGGACAGGGAAGAGCCTACGAGCAGTACTTC. The genes are TRBV5-4 and TRBJ2-7, with TRBD1 identical over 8 bases. In germline, CDR1 is SGHNT, CDR2 YYREEE (reference sequence). CDR3 length: 17 amino acids. Trimming removed 0 bases from V and 2 bases from J; junction bases left unmatched: 10.